Listed below are T cell receptor beta chains from one sample, sequenced in a study of blood T cell repertoires in COVID-19. The method was immunoSEQ multiplex PCR; TCRdb's version includes in-frame clones alone and lacks a portion of them. The data show over 110,000 clones, with 70% to 90% seen just once and 25% to 30% held by the top ten. The sample taken for sequencing was peripheral blood. The source is a human donor in a cohort sampled during active COVID-19. Both conserved end residues are part of each CDR3. Fields, in order: J gene, CDR3 length, V gene, D gene, CDR3 protein, CDR3 DNA. A D gene is named only where the DNA matches it firmly.

j_call: TRBJ2-1
cdr3_length: 14
v_call: TRBV14
d_call: TRBD2
cdr3_aa: CASGRAGSYNEQFF
cdr3_nt: TGTGCCAGCGGGAGGGCAGGGTCCTACAATGAGCAGTTCTTC

j_call: TRBJ2-2
cdr3_length: 16
v_call: TRBV3-1/TRBV3-2
d_call: .
cdr3_aa: CASSQAVVPGTGELFF
cdr3_nt: TGTGCCAGCAGCCAAGCAGTAGTCCCGGGCACCGGGGAGCTGTTTTTT

j_call: TRBJ1-5
cdr3_length: 14
v_call: TRBV3-1/TRBV3-2
d_call: .
cdr3_aa: CASSQDLSNQPQHF
cdr3_nt: TGTGCCAGCAGCCAAGACTTGAGCAATCAGCCCCAGCATTTT

j_call: TRBJ1-1
cdr3_length: 13
v_call: TRBV6-5
d_call: TRBD1
cdr3_aa: CASGTELNTEAFF
cdr3_nt: TGTGCCAGCGGGACAGAATTAAACACTGAAGCTTTCTTT

j_call: TRBJ1-2
cdr3_length: 17
v_call: TRBV21-1
d_call: .
cdr3_aa: CASSKEGTGKETLGYTF
cdr3_nt: TGTGCCAGCAGCAAAGAGGGGACAGGCAAGGAAACCCTCGGCTACACCTTC

j_call: TRBJ1-1
cdr3_length: 14
v_call: TRBV6-6
d_call: TRBD1
cdr3_aa: CASSPWDRGPEAFF
cdr3_nt: TGTGCCAGCAGTCCCTGGGACAGGGGACCTGAAGCTTTCTTT

j_call: TRBJ1-5
cdr3_length: 15
v_call: TRBV27
d_call: TRBD1
cdr3_aa: CASSGGTVANQPQHF
cdr3_nt: TGTGCCAGCAGTGGCGGGACAGTCGCAAATCAGCCCCAGCATTTT

j_call: TRBJ1-5
cdr3_length: 14
v_call: TRBV2
d_call: .
cdr3_aa: CASGSRQWDQPQHF
cdr3_nt: TGTGCCAGCGGGTCGAGACAGTGGGATCAGCCCCAGCATTTT

j_call: TRBJ2-5
cdr3_length: 14
v_call: TRBV19
d_call: TRBD2
cdr3_aa: CASSSGGWKETQYF
cdr3_nt: TGTGCCAGTAGTTCGGGGGGTTGGAAGGAGACCCAGTACTTC

j_call: TRBJ1-2
cdr3_length: 15
v_call: TRBV4-2
d_call: TRBD1
cdr3_aa: CASSQSGQGKGGYTF
cdr3_nt: TGTGCCAGCAGCCAATCGGGACAGGGAAAGGGAGGCTACACCTTC

j_call: TRBJ2-1
cdr3_length: 14
v_call: TRBV6-5
d_call: TRBD1
cdr3_aa: CASSGTGAYNEQFF
cdr3_nt: TGTGCCAGCAGCGGGACAGGTGCCTACAATGAGCAGTTCTTC

j_call: TRBJ2-1
cdr3_length: 13
v_call: TRBV12-3/TRBV12-4
d_call: .
cdr3_aa: CASSFKAGNEQFF
cdr3_nt: TGTGCCAGCAGTTTCAAGGCGGGAAATGAGCAGTTCTTC

j_call: TRBJ2-1
cdr3_length: 15
v_call: TRBV6-5
d_call: TRBD1
cdr3_aa: CASSYWDSRNNEQFF
cdr3_nt: TGTGCCAGCAGTTACTGGGACAGTAGAAACAATGAGCAGTTCTTC

j_call: TRBJ2-1
cdr3_length: 17
v_call: TRBV18
d_call: TRBD2
cdr3_aa: CASSPPKRLAGGQEQFF
cdr3_nt: TGTGCCAGCTCACCACCAAAGAGACTAGCGGGGGGGCAGGAGCAGTTCTTC